A selection of T cell receptor beta chains follows, all from one sample in a study of T-cell reconstitution after alpha-beta-depleted transplantation in children. One entry per CDR3 protein results from TCRdb running MiXCR on the PCR reads. Of 700,000 to 850,000 distinct CDR3 sequences in the sample, under 20% were seen once. The input for sequencing was PBMCs, mostly from graft donor cells, taken 360 days after TCRalphabeta/CD19-depleted stem cell transplant. The receptors stem from a male patient under 18 who had a stem cell transplant for acute lymphoblastic leukemia, so the T cells may come from the graft donor. The CDR3 runs from the conserved cysteine through the conserved F or W. A D gene is named only where the DNA matches it firmly. Only some rows state a clone size, as once, few, many or a class for expanded clones.

j_call clone_size d_call v_call cdr3_aa cdr3_nt
TRBJ2-1 many TRBD2 TRBV2 CASRGTSGSNEQFF TGTGCCAGCAGGGGGACTAGCGGGAGTAATGAGCAGTTCTTC
TRBJ2-7 many TRBD1 TRBV7-9 CASSYLRTGYVDEQYF TGTGCCAGCAGCTATCTTCGGACAGGGTATGTGGACGAGCAGTACTTC
TRBJ2-3 few . TRBV5-1 CASSLRGVHTQYF TGCGCCAGCAGCTTGAGAGGGGTCCATACGCAGTATTTT
TRBJ1-1 . . TRBV20-1 CSARGQKLTEAFF TGCAGTGCTAGGGGGCAGAAACTCACTGAAGCTTTCTTT
TRBJ2-5 . . TRBV7-2 CASSLEWQETQYF TGTGCCAGCAGCTTAGAATGGCAAGAGACCCAGTACTTC
TRBJ2-5 few . TRBV12-3/TRBV12-4 CASRLQQTETQYF TGTGCCAGCAGGTTACAGCAAACGGAGACCCAGTACTTC
TRBJ2-5 many . TRBV11-2 CASSLERGPPGAETQYF TGTGCCAGCAGCTTAGAACGAGGCCCCCCGGGCGCGGAGACCCAGTACTTC
TRBJ2-3 few TRBD1 TRBV20-1 CSAPRQGRPDTQYF TGCAGTGCCCCGAGACAGGGACGACCAGATACGCAGTATTTT
TRBJ2-7 many TRBD1 TRBV20-1 CSAPPTGGEQYF TGCAGTGCGCCTCCTACAGGGGGCGAGCAGTACTTC
TRBJ2-2 few . TRBV29-1 CSVAKENTGELFF TGCAGCGTTGCTAAGGAGAACACCGGGGAGCTGTTTTTT
TRBJ2-5 few . TRBV5-1 CASSVERGRGTQYF TGCGCCAGCAGCGTGGAACGGGGTAGGGGGACCCAGTACTTC
TRBJ2-5 . TRBD2 TRBV12-3/TRBV12-4 CASSPRASGRAAETQYF TGTGCCAGCAGTCCCCGGGCTAGCGGGAGGGCCGCGGAGACCCAGTACTTC
TRBJ2-2 few TRBD2 TRBV27 CASTIIGGVTGELFF TGTGCCAGCACCATAATCGGGGGGGTCACCGGGGAGCTGTTTTTT
TRBJ1-1 few . TRBV12-3/TRBV12-4 CASSWAGFSANTEAFF TGTGCCAGCAGTTGGGCGGGGTTTTCGGCGAACACTGAAGCTTTCTTT
TRBJ2-3 few TRBD2 TRBV7-9 CASSSPTGGTTDTQYF TGTGCCAGCAGCTCACCGACGGGGGGGACAACGGATACGCAGTATTTT
TRBJ2-1 few . TRBV29-1 CSVEGYGPLPHEQFF TGCAGCGTTGAAGGATACGGGCCTCTTCCCCATGAGCAGTTCTTC
TRBJ2-1 . . TRBV6-4 CASSDSTGVRYNEQFF TGTGCCAGCAGTGACTCAACGGGAGTGAGATACAATGAGCAGTTCTTC
TRBJ1-3 many . TRBV11-2 CASSSAHRDLTIYF TGTGCCAGCAGCTCAGCTCACCGGGACCTCACCATATATTTT
TRBJ2-3 . TRBD2 TRBV5-1 CASSSGRGADTQYF TGCGCCAGCAGTAGCGGGAGAGGTGCAGATACGCAGTATTTT
TRBJ2-1 few . TRBV15 CATAIKVPYNEQFF TGTGCCACCGCTATAAAGGTCCCATACAATGAGCAGTTCTTC
TRBJ2-7 many TRBD1 TRBV12-3/TRBV12-4 CASSFPGTGDYEQYF TGTGCCAGCAGTTTTCCCGGGACAGGAGACTACGAGCAGTACTTC
TRBJ2-1 . TRBD2 TRBV19 CASMGLAGVDEQFF TGTGCCAGTATGGGACTAGCGGGAGTCGATGAGCAGTTCTTC
TRBJ2-7 . . TRBV10-3 CAASPQGQLYEQYF TGTGCCGCATCCCCCCAGGGGCAATTGTACGAGCAGTACTTC
TRBJ2-2 once . TRBV27 CASSLSGNGELFF TGTGCCAGCAGTTTATCAGGGAACGGGGAGCTGTTTTTT
TRBJ1-2 once TRBD1 TRBV6-1 CASSGPGGDSHSYGYTF TGTGCCAGCAGTGGCCCGGGAGGGGACAGCCACAGCTATGGCTACACCTTC
TRBJ2-2 . TRBD2 TRBV18 CASSPLLAGLNTGELFF TGTGCCAGCTCACCCCTGCTAGCGGGTTTGAACACCGGGGAGCTGTTTTTT
TRBJ2-4 . . TRBV2 CAGGFSGENIQYF TGTGCCGGGGGGTTTTCTGGGGAAAACATTCAGTACTTC
TRBJ2-1 once . TRBV10-3 CATSRDSNYNEQFF TGTGCCACCAGCAGGGACTCGAACTACAATGAGCAGTTCTTC
TRBJ2-7 few . TRBV12-3/TRBV12-4 CASTRKYIGYYEQYF TGTGCCAGCACCCGAAAGTATATTGGGTACTACGAGCAGTACTTC